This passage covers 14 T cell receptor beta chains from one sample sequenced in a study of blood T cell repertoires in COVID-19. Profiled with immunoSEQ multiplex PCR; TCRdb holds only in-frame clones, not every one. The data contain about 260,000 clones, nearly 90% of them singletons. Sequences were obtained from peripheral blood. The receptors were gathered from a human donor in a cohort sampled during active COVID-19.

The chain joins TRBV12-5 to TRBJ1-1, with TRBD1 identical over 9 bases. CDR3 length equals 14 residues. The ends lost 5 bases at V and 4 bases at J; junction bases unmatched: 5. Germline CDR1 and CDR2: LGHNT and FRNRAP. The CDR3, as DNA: TGTGCTAGTGGTCCCGGGACAGGGAGCACTGAAGCTTTCTTT. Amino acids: CASGPGTGSTEAFF.

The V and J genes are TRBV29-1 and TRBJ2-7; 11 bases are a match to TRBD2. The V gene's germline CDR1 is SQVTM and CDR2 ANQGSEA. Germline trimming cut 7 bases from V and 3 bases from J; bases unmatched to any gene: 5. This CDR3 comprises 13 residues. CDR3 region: CSGTGTSGYEQYF. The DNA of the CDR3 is TGCAGCGGGACCGGGACTAGCGGCTACGAGCAGTACTTC.

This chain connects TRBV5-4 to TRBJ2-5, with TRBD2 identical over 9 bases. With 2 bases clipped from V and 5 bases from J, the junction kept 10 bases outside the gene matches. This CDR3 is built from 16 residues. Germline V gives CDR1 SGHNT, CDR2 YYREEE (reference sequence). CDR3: CASSLMVRGGRETQYF. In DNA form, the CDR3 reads TGTGCCAGCAGCTTAATGGTGCGGGGGGGACGGGAGACCCAGTACTTC.

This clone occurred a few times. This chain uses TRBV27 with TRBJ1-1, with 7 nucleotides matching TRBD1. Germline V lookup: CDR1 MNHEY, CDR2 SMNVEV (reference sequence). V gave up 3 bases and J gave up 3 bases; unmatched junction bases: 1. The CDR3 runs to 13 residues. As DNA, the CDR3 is TGTGCCAGCAGTTTCACAGGGGACACTGAAGCTTTCTTT. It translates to CASSFTGDTEAFF.

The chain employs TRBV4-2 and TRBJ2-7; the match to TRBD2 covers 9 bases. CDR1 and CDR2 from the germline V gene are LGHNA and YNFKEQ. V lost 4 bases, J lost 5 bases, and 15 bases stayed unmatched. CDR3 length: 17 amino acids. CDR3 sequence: CASSRLTGSGSLDEQYF. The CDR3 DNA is TGTGCCAGCAGCCGTTTGACGGGTAGCGGGAGTCTCGACGAGCAGTACTTC.

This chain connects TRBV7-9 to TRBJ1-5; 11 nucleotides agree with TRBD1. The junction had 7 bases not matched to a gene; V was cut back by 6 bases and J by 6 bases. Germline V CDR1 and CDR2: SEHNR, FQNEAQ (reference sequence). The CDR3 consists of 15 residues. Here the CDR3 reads CASSLDRGLGQPQHF. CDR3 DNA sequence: TGTGCCAGCAGTTTGGACAGGGGGCTCGGTCAGCCCCAGCATTTT.

CDR3 sequence reads: CASSFQTGIPYEQYF. The CDR3 region has the DNA TGTGCCAGCAGTTTCCAGACAGGAATCCCCTACGAGCAGTACTTC. The chain recombines TRBV27 with TRBJ2-7, with a possible D match to TRBD1 (6 bases). The CDR3 sequence is 15 residues long. Looked up from germline, CDR1 is MNHEY and CDR2 is SMNVEV (reference sequence). V lost 3 bases, J lost 2 bases, and 14 bases lay in between.

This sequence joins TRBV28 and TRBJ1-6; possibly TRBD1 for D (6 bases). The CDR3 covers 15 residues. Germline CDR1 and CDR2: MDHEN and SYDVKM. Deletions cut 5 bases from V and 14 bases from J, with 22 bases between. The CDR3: CASSPRTDPHRTLHF. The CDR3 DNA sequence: TGTGCCAGCAGTCCCCGGACAGATCCTCACCGAACCCTCCACTTT.

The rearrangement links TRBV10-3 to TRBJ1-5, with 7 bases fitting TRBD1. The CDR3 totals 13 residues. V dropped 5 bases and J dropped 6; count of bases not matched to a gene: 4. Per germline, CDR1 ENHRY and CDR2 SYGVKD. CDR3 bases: TGTGCCATCAGTACAGGGGTCCCTCAGCCCCAGCATTTT. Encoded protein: CAISTGVPQPQHF.

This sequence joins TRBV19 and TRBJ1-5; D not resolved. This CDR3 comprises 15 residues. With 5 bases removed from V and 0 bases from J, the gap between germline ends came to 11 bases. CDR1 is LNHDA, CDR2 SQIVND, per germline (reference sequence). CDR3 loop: CASSFQAFSNQPQHF. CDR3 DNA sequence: TGTGCCAGTAGTTTCCAGGCGTTTAGCAATCAGCCCCAGCATTTT.

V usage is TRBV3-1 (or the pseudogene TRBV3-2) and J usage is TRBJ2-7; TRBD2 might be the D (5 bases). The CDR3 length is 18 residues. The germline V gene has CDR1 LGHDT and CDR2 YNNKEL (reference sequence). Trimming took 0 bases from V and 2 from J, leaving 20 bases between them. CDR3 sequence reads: CASSQEFTTGAEAYEQYF. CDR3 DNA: TGTGCCAGCAGCCAAGAATTCACAACTGGAGCGGAAGCCTACGAGCAGTACTTC.

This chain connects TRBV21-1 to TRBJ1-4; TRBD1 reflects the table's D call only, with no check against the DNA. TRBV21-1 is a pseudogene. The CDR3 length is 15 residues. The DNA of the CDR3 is TGTGCCAGCAGCACGGCAGGGTTCGTCGGTGAAAAACTGTTTTTT. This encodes CASSTAGFVGEKLFF.

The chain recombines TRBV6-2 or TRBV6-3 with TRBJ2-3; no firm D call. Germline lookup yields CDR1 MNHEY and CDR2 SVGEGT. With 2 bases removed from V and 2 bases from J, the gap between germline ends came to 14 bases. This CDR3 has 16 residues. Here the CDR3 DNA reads TGTGCCAGCAGTTACGGGCAGATTCCGGTCACAGATACGCAGTATTTT. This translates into CASSYGQIPVTDTQYF.

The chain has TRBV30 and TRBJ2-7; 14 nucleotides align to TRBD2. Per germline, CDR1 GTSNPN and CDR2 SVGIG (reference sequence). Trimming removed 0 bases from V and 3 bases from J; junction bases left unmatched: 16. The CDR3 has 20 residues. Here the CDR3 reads CAWSVPVWTSGGPNLYEQYF. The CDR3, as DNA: TGTGCCTGGAGTGTACCGGTGTGGACTAGCGGGGGGCCGAACCTCTACGAGCAGTACTTC.